This entry features one TCR beta chain sequence. Per the authors' pipeline: Researchers report that nucleated cell counts were estimated from reference gene primer amplification. Sequencing was performed with immunoSEQ multiplex PCR; in TCRdb, only in-frame clones are kept and a portion is missing. The DNA gave D and trimming, while V, J and clone size come from that table. The sample includes about 290,000 clones, around 90% of them seen just once. The sample originates from a study of blood T cell repertoires in COVID-19. Whole-study context: The analysed material was cDNA or gDNA that came from T cells, B-cell-depleted T cells, or PBMCs.

The germline V gene has CDR1 SGHRS and CDR2 YFSETQ. The length of the CDR3 is 15 residues. V gave up 3 bases and J gave up 0 bases, with 12 bases separating them. The chain carries TRBV5-1 and TRBJ1-1, with D unresolved. The sequence came from a woman aged 40 to 50 who had recovered from COVID-19. Sequencing was done on a sample of peripheral blood. CDR3: CASSSTTSLNTEAFF. Here the CDR3 DNA reads TGCGCCAGCAGCTCAACGACAAGTCTGAACACTGAAGCTTTCTTT.